The 29 T cell receptor beta chains below come from one sample, sequenced in a study of blood T cell repertoires in COVID-19. Measured with immunoSEQ multiplex PCR; TCRdb has only the in-frame clones, and not every one. This table holds about 250,000 clones, about 89% found once. The sample consisted of peripheral blood. Receptor source: a woman aged 60 to 75 who had recovered from COVID-19.

The CDR3: CASSQDPSGGGNYEQYF. The DNA for the CDR3 is TGCGCCAGCAGCCAAGACCCCTCGGGGGGCGGAAACTACGAGCAGTACTTC. The chain carries TRBV4-1 and TRBJ2-7; TRBD2 might be the D (7 bases). CDR1 and CDR2 from the germline V gene are MGHRA and YSYEKL. The CDR3 is made up of 17 amino acids. V lost 0 bases, J lost 3 bases, and 18 bases lay in between.

This chain's CDR3 is CASSLRQGGQPQHF. The CDR3 region has the DNA TGTGCCAGCAGCTTGAGGCAGGGAGGACAGCCCCAGCATTTT. The gene calls are TRBV7-2 and TRBJ1-5; TRBD1 is a possible D gene (5 bases). V lost 3 bases and J lost 7, with 13 bases in between. The CDR3 totals 14 residues. Germline V gene lookup returns CDR1 SGHTA and CDR2 FQGNSA.

The chain combines TRBV27 with TRBJ1-5, with D unclear. Trimming took off 2 bases at V and 0 bases at J, with 8 bases between the two ends. Germline V gene lookup returns CDR1 MNHEY and CDR2 SMNVEV (reference sequence). The CDR3 extends over 15 amino acids. The CDR3 nucleotides read TGTGCCAGCAGTTTAGGGGAGACTAGCAATCAGCCCCAGCATTTT. Translated: CASSLGETSNQPQHF.

The chain employs TRBV6-6 and TRBJ2-7; tentative D call: TRBD1 (5 bases). V dropped 8 bases and J dropped 3 bases, with 14 bases sitting between them. CDR1 and CDR2 (germline): MNHNY, SVGAGI (reference sequence). The length of the CDR3 is 13 residues. In DNA form, the CDR3 reads TGTGCCAGCGTCCCGGCAGGGCGCTACGAGCAGTACTTC. Its protein product is CASVPAGRYEQYF.

In its sample, this clone was seen a few times. The chain uses TRBV18 and TRBJ1-2, with 9 bases aligning to TRBD1. CDR1 is KGHSH and CDR2 is LQKENI in the germline V gene. The CDR3 has 16 residues. The V gene end was trimmed by 1 base and the J gene end by 2 bases; junction bases not matched to a gene: 5. CDR3 region: CASSPRMTGGNYGYTF. CDR3 nucleotide sequence: TGTGCCAGCTCACCACGGATGACAGGGGGAAACTATGGCTACACCTTC. Filled out from reference TRBV18 and TRBJ1-2, the complete variable domain reads NAGVMQNPRHLVRRRGQEARLRCSPMKGHSHVYWYRQLPEEGLKFMVYLQKENIIDESGMPKERFSAEFPKEGPSILRIQQVVRGDSAAYFCASSPRMTGGNYGYTFGSGTRLTVV.

The chain uses TRBV6-4 and TRBJ1-1; TRBD1 agrees at 9 bases. The V gene end was trimmed by 6 bases and the J gene end by 4 bases; junction bases not matched to a gene: 6. Germline assignment: CDR1 MRHNA and CDR2 SNTAGT. The CDR3 extends over 14 amino acids. CDR3 residues: CASRWDRESTEAFF. Written as DNA, the CDR3 is TGTGCCAGCAGGTGGGACAGGGAGAGCACTGAAGCTTTCTTT.

This clone appeared once. V usage is TRBV5-4 and J usage is TRBJ1-3; the D is unclear. This CDR3 is 14 amino acids long. The V gene lost 1 base and the J gene lost 4 bases, with 9 bases spanning the gap. The germline V gene has CDR1 SGHNT and CDR2 YYREEE (reference sequence). CDR3 residues: CASSLLGPGNTIYF. The CDR3 DNA follows: TGTGCCAGCAGCTTGCTCGGTCCCGGAAACACCATATATTTT.

The V call is TRBV6-6, the J call TRBJ1-5, with D tentatively TRBD1 (6 bases). The CDR3 length is 14 residues. Trimming shortened V by 7 bases and J by 1 base, and 11 bases separated the two germline ends. Germline V CDR1 and CDR2: MNHNY, SVGAGI (reference sequence). CDR3 in amino acids: CASIGGASNQPQHF. CDR3 bases: TGTGCCAGCATCGGGGGGGCGAGCAATCAGCCCCAGCATTTT.

This clone was detected only a few times. The chain links TRBV4-1 to TRBJ1-4; tentative D call: TRBD1 (5 bases). Germline-derived CDR1 and CDR2 are MGHRA and YSYEKL. The CDR3 covers 17 residues. V lost 4 bases and J 8 bases, leaving 23 bases between the germline ends. CDR3 nucleotide sequence: TGCGCCAGCAGCCCACAAAGGGGTGCGGGGATATGGGAAAAACTGTTTTTT. The encoded protein is CASSPQRGAGIWEKLFF.

This sequence joins TRBV7-9 and TRBJ2-1; weak D call: TRBD2 (5 bases). The V end was cut by 5 bases, the J end by 0 bases, with 11 bases between. The CDR3 is 15 residues long. Germline V gives CDR1 SEHNR, CDR2 FQNEAQ (reference sequence). The CDR3 region is CASSATRNSYNEQFF. DNA for the CDR3: TGTGCCAGCAGCGCAACTAGGAACTCCTACAATGAGCAGTTCTTC.

The chain combines TRBV7-2 with TRBJ1-4, with TRBD1 identical over 7 bases. The ends lost 1 base at V and 10 bases at J; junction bases unmatched: 9. Germline loops: CDR1 SGHTA, CDR2 FQGNSA. The CDR3 has 15 amino acids. The CDR3 spells CASSLGGDSGGKLFF. The CDR3 DNA is TGTGCCAGCAGCTTAGGAGGGGACAGCGGCGGAAAACTGTTTTTT.

The gene calls are TRBV6-5 and TRBJ2-7, with D possibly being TRBD1 (8 bases). The V and J ends lost 7 bases and 4 bases respectively, with 17 bases between them. From germline, CDR1 is MNHEY and CDR2 SVGAGI. There are 14 residues in the CDR3. The CDR3 nucleotides are TGTGCCAGCACCTCCACAGGGGGGGCTTACGAGCAGTACTTC. Translating gives CASTSTGGAYEQYF.

V and J are TRBV3-1 (or the pseudogene TRBV3-2) and TRBJ1-2; 7 positions agree with TRBD1. Germline values: CDR1 LGHDT, CDR2 YNNKEL (reference sequence). Trimming took 6 bases from V and 5 from J; bases not matched to a gene: 15. This CDR3 comprises 16 residues. CDR3 region: CASSFKDRTQSYGYTF. CDR3 DNA sequence: TGTGCCAGCAGTTTTAAGGACAGGACGCAGTCATATGGCTACACCTTC.

The rearrangement joins TRBV18 to TRBJ1-1; 8 nucleotides line up with TRBD1. The CDR3 loop spans 16 amino acids. The trim removed 5 bases at V and 4 bases at J, leaving 12 bases unmatched. The germline CDR1 and CDR2 sequences are KGHSH and LQKENI. The CDR3 loop is CASSSPTGAFGTEAFF. The CDR3 nucleotides read TGTGCCAGCTCATCCCCGACAGGGGCCTTTGGCACTGAAGCTTTCTTT.

The gene calls are TRBV3-1 (or the pseudogene TRBV3-2) and TRBJ2-7; no clear D gene. The CDR3 consists of 16 residues. The V gene's germline CDR1 is LGHDT and CDR2 YNNKEL (reference sequence). The V end lost 0 bases, the J end lost 2 bases, and 14 bases lay between the germline ends. CDR3 sequence: CASSQDLAEVTYEQYF. For the CDR3, the DNA is TGTGCCAGCAGCCAAGATCTGGCCGAAGTTACCTACGAGCAGTACTTC.

V and J are TRBV4-2 and TRBJ1-3, with D possibly matching TRBD1 (6 bases). Germline assignment: CDR1 LGHNA and CDR2 YNFKEQ. V lost 0 bases and J 2 bases, leaving 17 bases between the germline ends. There are 18 residues in the CDR3. CDR3 sequence reads: CASSQEYSRGGPGNTIYF. CDR3 coding DNA: TGTGCCAGCAGCCAAGAATATTCCCGGGGGGGGCCTGGAAACACCATATATTTT.

The genes are TRBV6-4 and TRBJ2-7, with 7 positions matching TRBD1. The V gene's germline CDR1 is MRHNA and CDR2 SNTAGT. There are 15 residues in the CDR3. The junction had 11 bases not matched to a gene; V was cut back by 7 bases and J by 2 bases. In nucleotides, the CDR3 is TGTGCCAGCACCGACAGGGCCGGAAGACCCTACGAGCAGTACTTC. It specifies CASTDRAGRPYEQYF.

The V call is TRBV24-1, the J call TRBJ1-1; a possible D gene is TRBD1 (5 bases). The CDR3 sequence is 14 residues long. Germline assignment: CDR1 KGHDR and CDR2 SFDVKD. Trimming removed 3 bases from V and 5 bases from J, with 12 bases in between. The CDR3 DNA sequence: TGTGCCACCAGTGATGGGAGGGGCAGGACTGAAGCTTTCTTT. It yields the protein CATSDGRGRTEAFF.

The chain employs TRBV19 and TRBJ2-3; 9 nucleotides align to TRBD2. V gave up 5 bases and J gave up 5 bases; unmatched junction bases: 8. Germline CDR1 and CDR2: LNHDA and SQIVND (reference sequence). The CDR3 totals 15 residues. The CDR3 region is CASSPDGRGGDTQYF. For the CDR3, the DNA is TGTGCCAGTAGTCCAGACGGGCGGGGGGGAGATACGCAGTATTTT. Drawing the rest from reference TRBV19 and TRBJ2-3, the complete variable domain is DGGITQSPKYLFRKEGQNVTLSCEQNLNHDAMYWYRQDPGQGLRLIYYSQIVNDFQKGDIAEGYSVSREKKESFPLTVTSAQKNPTAFYLCASSPDGRGGDTQYFGPGTRLTVL.

V usage is TRBV27 and J usage is TRBJ2-4, with D possibly TRBD2 on 6 matching bases. V lost 5 bases, J lost 7 bases, and 12 bases lay in between. In germline, CDR1 is MNHEY, CDR2 SMNVEV (reference sequence). The CDR3 totals 13 residues. This chain's CDR3 is CASSQGGWNIQYF. The CDR3 DNA sequence: TGTGCCAGCAGTCAGGGAGGATGGAACATTCAGTACTTC.

This CDR3 is CASSFSAYQETQYF. The DNA of the CDR3 is TGTGCCAGTAGTTTTAGCGCCTACCAAGAGACCCAGTACTTC. The V call is TRBV19, the J call TRBJ2-5; D possibly corresponds to TRBD2 (5 bases). The CDR3 spans 14 residues. Trimming removed 5 bases from V and 0 bases from J, with 10 bases in between. Germline V gives CDR1 LNHDA, CDR2 SQIVND (reference sequence).

The chain recombines TRBV27 with TRBJ2-7; 9 positions match TRBD1. The CDR3 consists of 13 residues. After removal of 5 bases from V and 9 bases from J, the junction contained 8 bases not matched to a gene. Germline CDR1 reads MNHEY; CDR2 reads SMNVEV (reference sequence). For the CDR3, the DNA is TGTGCCAGCAGTCCCGGGACAGGGTTTCTGCAGTACTTC. Encoded protein: CASSPGTGFLQYF.

J is TRBJ1-2 and V is TRBV11-3; D uncertain. Looked up from germline, CDR1 is SGHNT and CDR2 is YENEEA. V lost 0 bases, J lost 3 bases, and 17 bases lay in between. The CDR3 runs to 17 residues. Here the CDR3 reads CASSLDRVRGFYYGYTF. For the CDR3, the DNA is TGTGCCAGCAGCTTAGATCGAGTAAGAGGGTTTTACTATGGCTACACCTTC. Full variable domain (remainder filled in from reference TRBV11-3 and TRBJ1-2): EAGVVQSPRYKIIEKKQPVAFWCNPISGHNTLYWYLQNLGQGPELLIRYENEEAVDDSQLPKDRFSAERLKGVDSTLKIQPAELGDSAVYLCASSLDRVRGFYYGYTFGSGTRLTVV.

The V call is TRBV5-1, the J call TRBJ2-2; TRBD2 aligns across 7 bases. CDR1 and CDR2 (germline): SGHRS, YFSETQ. V was pared by 0 bases and J by 0 bases, with 2 bases of the junction left unmatched. CDR3 length: 16 residues. CDR3 DNA sequence: TGCGCCAGCAGCTTGGGGCTAGCGGCGAACACCGGGGAGCTGTTTTTT. Translated, it gives CASSLGLAANTGELFF.

The chain recombines TRBV6-5 with TRBJ1-6; 10 positions agree with TRBD1. The CDR3 consists of 15 residues. Germline values: CDR1 MNHEY, CDR2 SVGAGI. The ends lost 2 bases at V and 8 bases at J; junction bases unmatched: 3. CDR3 in amino acids: CASSYLTGGDSPLHF. CDR3 nucleotides: TGTGCCAGCAGTTACCTGACAGGGGGCGATTCACCCCTCCACTTT.

V gene TRBV28 combines with J gene TRBJ1-5; a weak D match, TRBD1 (6 bases). Germline CDR1 and CDR2: MDHEN and SYDVKM. The CDR3 length is 17 residues. Trimming left V 5 bases short and J 0 bases short, with 17 bases between. The CDR3 DNA follows: TGTGCCAGCAGTCCCACAGGGTTTGCTTTTAGCAATCAGCCCCAGCATTTT. As protein: CASSPTGFAFSNQPQHF.

The chain links TRBV19 to TRBJ1-1; D is unclear. Trimming took 7 bases from V and 4 from J, leaving 13 bases between them. The CDR3 contains 13 residues. The germline gives CDR1 LNHDA, CDR2 SQIVND (reference sequence). CDR3: CASIAGGATEAFF. In DNA, the CDR3 is TGTGCCAGTATAGCAGGAGGAGCCACTGAAGCTTTCTTT.

The chain is built from TRBV5-6 and TRBJ2-7, with 9 bases identical to TRBD1. J was trimmed by 0 bases and V by 5 bases; bases with no gene match: 6. Germline assignment: CDR1 SGHDT and CDR2 YYEEEE. This CDR3 contains 15 residues. The CDR3 is CASSPQDRGSYEQYF. CDR3 nucleotide sequence: TGTGCCAGCAGTCCACAGGACAGGGGCTCCTACGAGCAGTACTTC.

The rearrangement uses TRBV2 and TRBJ2-2; weak D call: TRBD1 (6 bases). Trimming removed 4 bases from V and 0 bases from J, with 9 bases in between. This CDR3 has 15 residues. Per germline, CDR1 SNHLY and CDR2 FYNNEI. The CDR3 protein is CASSVTGPNTGELFF. CDR3 nucleotides: TGTGCCAGCAGTGTCACAGGGCCGAACACCGGGGAGCTGTTTTTT.